The 5 T cell receptor beta chains presented below share a single source sample, sequenced in a study of blood T cells in healthy people across ages (dated by TCRdb to 2015 to 2017). Libraries were constructed by 5' RACE. Instrument used: Illumina HiSeq 2500. A second about 6 to 11 cycle PCR used a sample-barcoded 5' primer and a J-beta primer mix. Using fastp trimming at Q25 and MiXCR clonotype assembly, TCRdb reanalyzed the public sequencing data and kept in-frame beta chains. Each CDR3 protein gets just one entry, which takes the most common genes and DNA from the rows behind it. The sample includes 1.6 million or so distinct CDR3 sequences, with roughly 30% observed a single time. The leading ten clones occupy 10% to 12% of the sample. Material: blood. The receptors were sampled from a woman in her 30s in good health.

The chain uses TRBV7-3 and TRBJ2-1, with D perhaps TRBD2 (5 bases). V was cut by 5 bases and J by 10 bases, with 12 bases left in between. There are 12 residues in the CDR3. Germline lookup yields CDR1 SGHTA and CDR2 FQGTGA. This chain's CDR3 is CASSPDPGEQFF. The CDR3 DNA is TGTGCCAGCAGCCCTGACCCGGGGGAGCAGTTCTTC. The whole variable domain, remainder taken from reference TRBV7-3 and TRBJ2-1, is GAGVSQTPSNKVTEKGKYVELRCDPISGHTALYWYRQSLGQGPEFLIYFQGTGAADDSGLPNDRFFAVRPEGSVSTLKIQRTERGDSAVYLCASSPDPGEQFFGPGTRLTVL.

This clonotype appeared a few times. This chain links TRBV4-1 with TRBJ2-1; 11 positions match TRBD2. Germline lookup yields CDR1 MGHRA and CDR2 YSYEKL. V dropped 0 bases and J dropped 5; count of bases not matched to a gene: 3. CDR3 size: 16 residues. In DNA form, the CDR3 reads TGCGCCAGCAGCCAAGATCGACTAGCGGGGCACAATGAGCAGTTCTTC. This encodes CASSQDRLAGHNEQFF.

This clonotype was detected ten times or more. The V call is TRBV29-1, the J call TRBJ2-5; weak D call: TRBD1 (7 bases). The length of the CDR3 is 12 residues. With 7 bases removed from V and 4 bases from J, the gap between germline ends came to 13 bases. In germline, CDR1 is SQVTM, CDR2 ANQGSEA. This chain's CDR3 is CSAGGFGETQYF. The CDR3 DNA follows: TGCAGCGCAGGGGGGTTTGGAGAGACCCAGTACTTC. Full variable domain (rest looked up from reference TRBV29-1 and TRBJ2-5): SAVISQKPSRDICQRGTSLTIQCQVDSQVTMMFWYRQQPGQSLTLIATANQGSEATYESGFVIDKFPISRPNLTFSTLTVSNMSPEDSSIYLCSAGGFGETQYFGPGTRLLVL.

V is TRBV3-1 and J is TRBJ2-1; 9 nucleotides match TRBD2. The CDR3 has 16 residues. Germline CDR1 LGHDT, CDR2 YNNKEL (reference sequence). Trimming cost V 4 bases and J 8 bases; bases outside gene matches: 12. The CDR3 DNA reads as TGTGCCAGCAGCCGATTGCATGCGGGGGGGCCTGATGAGCAGTTCTTC. Protein sequence: CASSRLHAGGPDEQFF.

CDR3 in DNA: TGCAGTGCCGGTGGGGCTAGCGGGAGTAGGTCCTACGAGCAGTACTTC. Encoded protein: CSAGGASGSRSYEQYF. V usage is TRBV20-1 and J usage is TRBJ2-7; TRBD2 matches 10 bases. This CDR3 contains 16 residues. The germline gives CDR1 DFQATT, CDR2 SNEGSKA (reference sequence). V was clipped by 6 bases and J by 1 base; unmatched bases: 12.